The rows below give T cell receptor beta chains drawn from one sample of a study of early T cells in non-severe SARS-CoV-2 infection. MiXCR, run by TCRdb on the 5' RACE reads, gives a single entry per CDR3 protein. The table shows 90,000 to 120,000 distinct CDR3 sequences, with around 10% occurring only once. Sample: whole blood. These receptors were collected from an adult who was a healthcare worker with PCR-confirmed SARS-CoV-2 infection or an uninfected control (not recorded which). Both conserved end residues are part of each CDR3. The D gene is left open where the match is weak. Rows may omit the clone size; those that give it use once, few, many or a size class.

size	D	length	V	J	DNA	CDR3
many	NA	14	TRBV27	TRBJ2-2	TGTGCCAGCAGTTCCAGGGTTAGCACCGGGGAGCTGTTTTTT	CASSSRVSTGELFF
few	TRBD2	12	TRBV27	TRBJ2-3	TGTGCCAGCGGACTAGTGTCAGATACGCAGTATTTT	CASGLVSDTQYF
NA	NA	18	TRBV20-1	TRBJ2-7	TGCAGTGCTAGAGATTTTAGGAAGGAGGGGCAGCGACGAATCGAGCAGTACTTC	CSARDFRKEGQRRIEQYF
many	NA	12	TRBV7-8	TRBJ2-3	TGTGCCAGCAGCCCACCGGTGGATACGCAGTATTTT	CASSPPVDTQYF
NA	NA	14	TRBV28	TRBJ2-5	TGTGCCAGCAGTTTGCAGGAGGATCCGGGGACCCAGTACTTC	CASSLQEDPGTQYF
NA	TRBD2	16	TRBV12-3/TRBV12-4	TRBJ2-1	TGTGCCAGCAGTCCATCCCGGGGGGGGCAACACAATGAGCAGTTCTTC	CASSPSRGGQHNEQFF
many	NA	11	TRBV10-2	TRBJ1-1	TGCGCCAGCAGTGATGACACTGAAGCTTTCTTT	CASSDDTEAFF
NA	TRBD2	14	TRBV20-1	TRBJ2-3	TGCAGTGCTGCTCTAGCGGGAGTGGGAGATACGCAGTATTTT	CSAALAGVGDTQYF
medium-sized	TRBD2	16	TRBV6-5	TRBJ2-5	TGTGCCAGCAGTCCCGCGGCGGGGGTAACCAAGAAGACCCAGTACTTC	CASSPAAGVTKKTQYF
many	NA	11	TRBV28	TRBJ2-3	TGTGCCAGCAAGGGATTCCAGGCGCAGTATTTT	CASKGFQAQYF
few	TRBD2	14	TRBV29-1	TRBJ2-7	TGCAGCGTTGGCAGCGGGAGGGCCTGGTACGAGCAGTACTTC	CSVGSGRAWYEQYF
many	NA	16	TRBV6-5	TRBJ2-1	TGTGCCAGCAGTTACTCTGGGTATCGGGGGAGGTCTGAGCAGTTCTTC	CASSYSGYRGRSEQFF
few	NA	12	TRBV5-5	TRBJ2-7	TGTGCCAGCAGCTTGGAAGGGATCGAGCAGTACTTC	CASSLEGIEQYF
NA	TRBD2	13	TRBV28	TRBJ2-7	TGTGCCAGCAGTTTCGGGACTACCTACGAGCAGTACTTC	CASSFGTTYEQYF
many	NA	14	TRBV12-3/TRBV12-4	TRBJ2-1	TGTGCCAGCAGTGCCCTGGACTTCTACAATGAGCAGTTCTTC	CASSALDFYNEQFF
many	TRBD2	15	TRBV28	TRBJ2-1	TGTGCCAGCGCCTCTAGCGGGGGCTCCTACAATGAGCAGTTCTTC	CASASSGGSYNEQFF
NA	TRBD1	16	TRBV6-6	TRBJ2-2	TGTGCCAGCAGTTACTCTCGGACAGGGGGCACCGGGGAGCTGTTTTTT	CASSYSRTGGTGELFF
many	NA	13	TRBV10-3	TRBJ2-7	TGTGCCACCGGACAGACCCTCTCCTACGAGCAGTACTTC	CATGQTLSYEQYF
many	TRBD2	15	TRBV28	TRBJ2-2	TGTGCCAGCAGTCTGAGACTAGCGGGAGGCGGGGAGCTGTTTTTT	CASSLRLAGGGELFF
many	NA	9	TRBV7-2	TRBJ2-7	TGTGCCAGCACCTACGAGCAGTACTTC	CASTYEQYF
NA	TRBD1	18	TRBV10-3	TRBJ2-2	TGTGCCATCAGTGGGAGCAAGTCCAGGGGGATCGGCACCGGGGAGCTGTTTTTT	CAISGSKSRGIGTGELFF
few	TRBD2	17	TRBV27	TRBJ2-1	TGTGCCAGCAGTTTGGTCCGGACTAGCGGGAGTACCCATGAGCAGTTCTTC	CASSLVRTSGSTHEQFF
many	NA	14	TRBV3-1	TRBJ2-3	TGTGCCAGCAGCCAAAGGGAGATCGGTGTTACGCAGTATTTT	CASSQREIGVTQYF
few	TRBD1	17	TRBV12-3/TRBV12-4	TRBJ1-3	TGTGCCAGCAGTTTATTTAGGGGGACAGTGACTGGAAACACCATATATTTT	CASSLFRGTVTGNTIYF
many	TRBD1	13	TRBV5-6	TRBJ2-5	TGTGCCAGCAGCCCCCCAGGGGGATCGGCCCAGTACTTC	CASSPPGGSAQYF
few	NA	14	TRBV4-3	TRBJ1-4	TGCGCCAGCAGCTTCGACAGGCAAAATGAAAAACTGTTTTTT	CASSFDRQNEKLFF
few	TRBD1	14	TRBV20-1	TRBJ1-1	TGCAGTGCTAGAGTCGGGAAGGACAGGGGTGAAGCTTTCTTT	CSARVGKDRGEAFF
NA	TRBD2	17	TRBV25-1	TRBJ2-7	TGTGCCAGCAGTGATATTCCTAGCGGGAGGGCCAGGGACGAGCAGTACTTC	CASSDIPSGRARDEQYF
few	NA	16	TRBV3-1	TRBJ2-7	TGTGCCAGCAGCCAAGCCCCAGGGGACGACCCCTACGAGCAGTACTTC	CASSQAPGDDPYEQYF
many	NA	15	TRBV7-2	TRBJ1-5	TGTGCCAGCAGCTTACTGGTAAATAGCAATCAGCCCCAGCATTTT	CASSLLVNSNQPQHF
few	NA	15	TRBV13	TRBJ1-5	TGTGCCAGCAGCTTGGGGCAGGGTATCAATCAGCCCCAGCATTTT	CASSLGQGINQPQHF
NA	TRBD1	13	TRBV28	TRBJ2-7	TGTGCCAGCAACCCACTCCCGGGACAGGCCACGAACTTC	CASNPLPGQATNF
many	TRBD2	13	TRBV5-6	TRBJ2-5	TGTGCCAGCAGCTCTGTGGGAGGGGAGACCCAGTACTTC	CASSSVGGETQYF
many	TRBD2	14	TRBV4-3	TRBJ2-1	TGCGCCAGCAGCAAGGGACTAGCCAACAATGAGCAGTTCTTC	CASSKGLANNEQFF
NA	TRBD2	16	TRBV5-6	TRBJ2-1	TGTGCCAGCAGCTTATTTTCCGGGACTAGGGTCCGTGAGCAGTTCTTC	CASSLFSGTRVREQFF
NA	TRBD2	16	TRBV5-6	TRBJ2-3	TGTGCCAGCATTCTTCTAGCGGGAGGACGTACAGATACGCAGTATTTT	CASILLAGGRTDTQYF
few	TRBD1	15	TRBV5-5	TRBJ2-2	TGTGCCAGCGGAGACAGGGGCGTTGGCACCGGGGAGCTGTTTTTT	CASGDRGVGTGELFF
many	TRBD2	15	TRBV7-2	TRBJ2-7	TGTGCCAGCAGCTTGGGGACTAGCGGAACCTACGAGCAGTACTTC	CASSLGTSGTYEQYF
NA	TRBD1	13	TRBV20-1	TRBJ1-2	TGCAGTGCTAGAAGGGACAGAGACTATGGCTACACCTTC	CSARRDRDYGYTF
few	NA	16	TRBV19	TRBJ2-7	TGTGCCAGTAGTAGGTTCGGGACGCATTACGTTTACGAGCAGTACTTC	CASSRFGTHYVYEQYF